What follows are 9 T cell receptor beta chains derived from one specimen sequenced in a study of T cells in Graves' hyperthyroidism and ophthalmopathy. There were TCR beta CDR3 regions amplified from RNA transcripts. First-round RT-PCR of the TCR CDR3 relied on the HTBI primer set. A single record per CDR3 protein comes from TCRdb applying MiXCR to the multiplex PCR reads. This table holds 550,000 to 800,000 distinct CDR3 sequences, around 15% found once. The sequenced material came from blood. These receptors came from a man between 18 and 29 years old with Graves' hyperthyroidism.

The V and J genes are TRBV20-1 and TRBJ2-5; the D is unclear. Trimming left V 4 bases short and J 5 bases short, with 11 bases between. The germline V gene encodes CDR1 DFQATT and CDR2 SNEGSKA (reference sequence). The CDR3 spans 12 residues. For the CDR3, the DNA is TGCAGTGCTACCCGGTTGGGGGAGACCCAGTACTTC. This codes for CSATRLGETQYF.

This clonotype was seen repeatedly, ten times or more. The chain is built from TRBV12-3 or TRBV12-4 and TRBJ2-1; D call uncertain. V was shortened by 8 bases and J by 2 bases, with 16 bases between the two germline ends. The CDR3 is 15 amino acids. The CDR3 coding sequence is TGTGCCAGCGGCCCGCTTCCCCACACCTACAATGAGCAGTTCTTC. This translates into CASGPLPHTYNEQFF.

This clonotype has a count of ten or more. The chain employs TRBV29-1 and TRBJ2-1; maybe TRBD1 (5 bases). V gave up 0 bases and J gave up 12 bases, with 18 bases separating them. The germline V gene has CDR1 SQVTM and CDR2 ANQGSEA. The CDR3 spans 14 residues. This CDR3 is CSVEDQQALRVQFF. CDR3 bases: TGCAGCGTTGAAGATCAACAGGCTCTAAGAGTGCAGTTCTTC.

The genes are TRBV11-3 and TRBJ2-2; 13 nucleotides align to TRBD2. Germline V gene sequence: CDR1 SGHNT, CDR2 YENEEA. The CDR3 runs 18 residues. Trimming at V came to 3 bases and at J to 6 bases, leaving 10 bases not matched to a gene. DNA of the CDR3: TGTGCCAGCAGCTTCGCTCGGACTAGCGGGAGATTTTCCGGGGAGCTGTTTTTT. Its translation is CASSFARTSGRFSGELFF.

This clonotype appeared many times. The J gene is TRBJ1-1, the V gene TRBV7-6; D might be TRBD1 (5 bases). The CDR3 runs 15 residues. Trimming stripped 7 bases from V and 1 base from J, with 16 bases between. The germline V gene has CDR1 SGHVS and CDR2 FNYEAQ. The DNA of the CDR3 is TGTGCCAGCACCATTACCGTAGGACAGAACACTGAAGCTTTCTTT. Amino acid sequence: CASTITVGQNTEAFF. The full variable domain, with the rest looked up from reference TRBV7-6 and TRBJ1-1, is GAGVSQSPRYKVTKRGQDVALRCDPISGHVSLYWYRQALGQGPEFLTYFNYEAQQDKSGLPNDRFSAERPEGSISTLTIQRTEQRDSAMYRCASTITVGQNTEAFFGQGTRLTVV.

This clonotype occurred many times. CDR3 DNA sequence: TGCAGTGCTAGGATTTCCGGGACTCCAAACTACGAGCAGTACTTC. Translation: CSARISGTPNYEQYF. This chain uses TRBV20-1 with TRBJ2-7, with D perhaps matching TRBD2 (6 bases). V shed 3 bases and J shed 3 bases, with 18 bases lying between them. The CDR3 loop spans 15 amino acids. Germline lookup yields CDR1 DFQATT and CDR2 SNEGSKA (reference sequence).

This chain uses TRBV20-1 with TRBJ1-3; the match to TRBD1 covers 11 bases. Germline V lookup: CDR1 DFQATT, CDR2 SNEGSKA (reference sequence). Trimming cost V 5 bases and J 3 bases; bases outside gene matches: 6. This CDR3 has 15 amino acids. The DNA of the CDR3 is TGCAGTGCTGGACAGGGGGCGTCTTATGGAAACACCATATATTTT. Its translation is CSAGQGASYGNTIYF.

The V gene is TRBV6-1, the J gene TRBJ1-1, with D perhaps TRBD1 (6 bases). The germline V gene has CDR1 MNHNS and CDR2 SASEGT. The CDR3 length is 14 residues. The V end lost 6 bases, the J end lost 3 bases, and 14 bases lay between the germline ends. This CDR3 reads CASRHQGRDTEAFF. CDR3 nucleotide sequence: TGTGCCAGCAGGCATCAGGGGAGGGACACTGAAGCTTTCTTT.

This chain joins TRBV11-3 and TRBJ2-4; D possibly corresponds to TRBD1 (5 bases). CDR1 is SGHNT and CDR2 is YENEEA in the germline V gene. The CDR3 has 15 amino acids. V gave up 5 bases and J gave up 0 bases, with 11 bases separating them. As DNA, the CDR3 is TGTGCCAGCAGCCAGGGAACTATAGCCAAAAACATTCAGTACTTC. Residues: CASSQGTIAKNIQYF.